Each of the 7 T cell receptor beta chains below was sequenced from the same sample in a study of blood T cell repertoires in COVID-19. The protocol was immunoSEQ multiplex PCR, while the TCRdb copy is restricted to in-frame clones and leaves out a portion. The sample has some 65,000 clones; approximately 93% are singletons. Sequencing input: peripheral blood. Receptors were obtained from a man between 65 and 80 years old with active COVID-19.

The genes are TRBV6-6 and TRBJ2-2, with unresolved D. CDR1 and CDR2 (germline): MNHNY, SVGAGI (reference sequence). Trimming removed 4 bases at V and 2 bases at J, with 8 bases between. The CDR3 loop spans 14 amino acids. CDR3 protein: CASSFPENTGELFF. The CDR3 DNA reads as TGTGCCAGCAGTTTTCCAGAAAACACCGGGGAGCTGTTTTTT.

The V call is TRBV6-6, the J call TRBJ2-7, with 7 bases lining up with TRBD1. Germline CDR1 is MNHNY and CDR2 is SVGAGI (reference sequence). CDR3 length: 13 amino acids. Germline trimming cut 7 bases from V and 1 base from J; bases unmatched to any gene: 4. The CDR3 here is CASTEGASYEQYF. CDR3 nucleotides: TGTGCCAGCACCGAGGGGGCGTCCTACGAGCAGTACTTC.

V gene TRBV18 combines with J gene TRBJ2-5; 11 nucleotides align to TRBD2. The CDR3 length is 16 residues. The J segment lost 1 base and the V segment lost 6 bases, leaving 7 bases of the junction unmatched. Germline V gene data show CDR1 as KGHSH and CDR2 as LQKENI. The CDR3 loop is CASSQRLAGSQETQYF. The CDR3 DNA reads TGTGCCAGCTCTCAAAGACTAGCGGGGTCCCAAGAGACCCAGTACTTC.

The chain joins TRBV29-1 to TRBJ1-4; 8 nucleotides agree with TRBD1. Germline CDR1 is SQVTM and CDR2 is ANQGSEA. The V and J ends lost 7 bases and 6 bases, in that order; junction bases with no gene match: 10. CDR3 length: 14 amino acids. CDR3 nucleotide sequence: TGCAGCGGAGTAATACAGGGGGAGTATGAAAAACTGTTTTTT. Translated: CSGVIQGEYEKLFF.

The rearrangement links TRBV19 to TRBJ1-1, with 8 positions matching TRBD1. This CDR3 has 13 residues. V lost 8 bases and J lost 1; bases outside the gene matches: 3. The germline V gene encodes CDR1 LNHDA and CDR2 SQIVND (reference sequence). Here the CDR3 reads CASRTGGNTEAFF. The CDR3 DNA sequence: TGTGCCAGTCGCACAGGGGGGAACACTGAAGCTTTCTTT.

The chain is built from TRBV19 and TRBJ2-1, with 7 bases matching TRBD2. The V and J ends lost 5 bases and 7 bases, in that order; junction bases with no gene match: 14. The CDR3 is 16 amino acids. Germline V CDR1 and CDR2: LNHDA, SQIVND (reference sequence). The CDR3 DNA reads TGTGCCAGTAGTCCCCGAGGGGCGGGGGATAGGAATGAGCAGTTCTTC. This sequence encodes CASSPRGAGDRNEQFF. The full variable domain, rest sourced from reference TRBV19 and TRBJ2-1, is DGGITQSPKYLFRKEGQNVTLSCEQNLNHDAMYWYRQDPGQGLRLIYYSQIVNDFQKGDIAEGYSVSREKKESFPLTVTSAQKNPTAFYLCASSPRGAGDRNEQFFGPGTRLTVL.

CDR3 nucleotides: TGTGCCAGCAGTTCCGGGACACTCTTGAATCAGCCCCAGCATTTT. This encodes CASSSGTLLNQPQHF. V is TRBV6-6 and J is TRBJ1-5, with D perhaps matching TRBD1 (6 bases). Germline values: CDR1 MNHNY, CDR2 SVGAGI (reference sequence). V lost 4 bases and J lost 4, with 14 bases in between. The CDR3 has 15 residues.